One and the same sample provided the 16 T cell receptor beta chains below, sequenced in a study of OX40 agonist ivuxolimab in advanced cancers. Produced via immunoSEQ multiplex PCR; TCRdb's table is partial and in-frame only. The table shows around 33,000 clones, with approximately 88% occurring only once. Sequenced here: CD4+ or CD8+ T cells sorted from blood, sampled in a trial of the OX40 agonist ivuxolimab. These receptor sequences come from an adult with an advanced solid tumor such as melanoma, head and neck, liver or kidney cancer.

The chain has TRBV11-2 and TRBJ1-2, with a weak D call TRBD1 (6 bases). CDR1 is SGHAT and CDR2 is FQNNGV in the germline V gene. V gave up 4 bases and J gave up 4 bases, with 13 bases separating them. This CDR3 region has 14 residues. The CDR3 here is CASSSWEGGYGYTF. The DNA of the CDR3 is TGTGCCAGCAGCTCATGGGAGGGGGGCTATGGCTACACCTTC.

The chain joins TRBV6-5 to TRBJ2-7; D perhaps matches TRBD1 (6 bases). V shed 0 bases and J shed 3 bases, with 15 bases lying between them. This CDR3 is built from 16 residues. The germline V gene has CDR1 MNHEY and CDR2 SVGAGI. CDR3 nucleotides: TGTGCCAGCAGTTACTCGAGCTATACCAGGGGCTACGAGCAGTACTTC. This encodes CASSYSSYTRGYEQYF.

J is TRBJ2-1 and V is TRBV5-6; weak D call: TRBD1 (6 bases). The CDR3 spans 15 residues. Per germline, CDR1 SGHDT and CDR2 YYEEEE. Trimming removed 0 bases at V and 5 bases at J, with 12 bases between. CDR3 DNA sequence: TGTGCCAGCAGCTTGGTAGGCAGGGGACACAATGAGCAGTTCTTC. Residues: CASSLVGRGHNEQFF.

The V call is TRBV4-2, the J call TRBJ2-7; D gene uncertain. Germline V gene sequence: CDR1 LGHNA, CDR2 YNFKEQ. V lost 1 base and J lost 3, with 10 bases in between. This CDR3 has 14 amino acids. For the CDR3, the DNA is TGTGCCAGCAGCCAAGGTGGCGGATTCTACGAGCAGTACTTC. Its protein is CASSQGGGFYEQYF.

This clone was detected only once. The chain couples TRBV11-2 to TRBJ2-2; TRBD2 aligns across 8 bases. This CDR3 spans 16 amino acids. The germline V gene encodes CDR1 SGHAT and CDR2 FQNNGV. V dropped 3 bases and J dropped 3; count of bases not matched to a gene: 6. Here the CDR3 reads CASSFMGLGYTGELFF. CDR3 in DNA: TGTGCCAGCAGCTTTATGGGACTAGGGTACACCGGGGAGCTGTTTTTT.

V and J are TRBV28 and TRBJ2-5; 7 nucleotides line up with TRBD1. CDR3 length equals 15 residues. With V trimmed by 4 bases and J by 2 bases, 7 bases remained unmatched. Germline CDR1 reads MDHEN; CDR2 reads SYDVKM. CDR3 amino acids: CASSSTRDSQETQYF. CDR3 in DNA: TGTGCCAGCAGTTCGACCCGGGACAGTCAAGAGACCCAGTACTTC.

This clone was seen once. The CDR3 sequence is CASSPPGKSGPFQETQYF. CDR3 DNA: TGTGCCAGCTCACCACCGGGGAAAAGCGGACCTTTCCAAGAGACCCAGTACTTC. The gene calls are TRBV18 and TRBJ2-5, with D perhaps TRBD2 (5 bases). The V end was cut by 0 bases, the J end by 1 base, with 18 bases between. The CDR3 length is 18 residues. CDR1 is KGHSH and CDR2 is LQKENI in the germline V gene.

This rearrangement joins TRBV28 to TRBJ2-7, with D possibly matching TRBD2 (5 bases). This CDR3 is built from 15 residues. CDR1 and CDR2 from the germline V gene are MDHEN and SYDVKM. V was clipped by 3 bases and J by 0 bases, with 12 bases between them. For the CDR3, the DNA is TGTGCCAGCAGTTTCCGGGGTCTATCCTCCTACGAGCAGTACTTC. This sequence encodes CASSFRGLSSYEQYF.

The CDR3 sequence: CASSIVVAGGRNEQFF. The CDR3, as DNA: TGTGCCAGTAGTATAGTAGTAGCGGGAGGGCGGAATGAGCAGTTCTTC. The chain employs TRBV19 and TRBJ2-1; 11 bases are a match to TRBD2. Trimming cost V 1 base and J 7 bases; bases outside gene matches: 6. Germline V gives CDR1 LNHDA, CDR2 SQIVND (reference sequence). CDR3 length: 16 amino acids.

This clone was recorded a few times. The chain recombines TRBV28 with TRBJ1-1; no definite D call. With 2 bases removed from V and 5 bases from J, the gap between germline ends came to 3 bases. Germline CDR1 MDHEN, CDR2 SYDVKM. The CDR3 length is 11 residues. This chain's CDR3 is CASSLSTEAFF. The CDR3 DNA reads TGTGCCAGCAGTTTAAGTACTGAAGCTTTCTTT. The full variable domain, in which reference TRBV28 and TRBJ1-1 provide the parts outside the CDR3, is DVKVTQSSRYLVKRTGEKVFLECVQDMDHENMFWYRQDPGLGLRLIYFSYDVKMKEKGDIPEGYSVSREKKERFSLILESASTNQTSMYLCASSLSTEAFFGQGTRLTVV.

The chain recombines TRBV7-6 with TRBJ1-2; no definite D call. The CDR3 consists of 14 residues. Germline loops: CDR1 SGHVS, CDR2 FNYEAQ. Trimming took 1 base from V and 6 from J, leaving 12 bases between them. DNA of the CDR3: TGTGCCAGCAGCTTAGTAGCAAGGAGGGATGGCTACACCTTC. Protein: CASSLVARRDGYTF. Full variable domain (missing parts from reference TRBV7-6 and TRBJ1-2): GAGVSQSPRYKVTKRGQDVALRCDPISGHVSLYWYRQALGQGPEFLTYFNYEAQQDKSGLPNDRFSAERPEGSISTLTIQRTEQRDSAMYRCASSLVARRDGYTFGSGTRLTVV.

The V gene is TRBV6-1, the J gene TRBJ2-5; 11 nucleotides align to TRBD1. The CDR3 has 17 residues. Germline V CDR1 and CDR2: MNHNS, SASEGT. V was pared by 4 bases and J by 4 bases, with 11 bases of the junction left unmatched. This CDR3 is CASSVSSWGTGGETQYF. The CDR3 nucleotides are TGTGCCAGCAGTGTGTCGAGCTGGGGGACAGGGGGAGAGACCCAGTACTTC.

This chain connects TRBV29-1 to TRBJ1-1; a weak D match, TRBD1 (6 bases). Trimming stripped 7 bases from V and 4 bases from J, with 16 bases between. This CDR3 region has 13 residues. Germline lookup yields CDR1 SQVTM and CDR2 ANQGSEA. CDR3 residues: CSGYREFATEAFF. CDR3 sequence (DNA): TGCAGCGGCTACAGGGAGTTTGCCACTGAAGCTTTCTTT.

The chain employs TRBV29-1 and TRBJ2-5, with 7 nucleotides matching TRBD1. In germline, CDR1 is SQVTM, CDR2 ANQGSEA. V dropped 1 base and J dropped 2; count of bases not matched to a gene: 4. The length of the CDR3 is 14 residues. The DNA for the CDR3 is TGCAGCGTTGAAGGCTTGGGACAGCAAGAGACCCAGTACTTC. Its translation is CSVEGLGQQETQYF.

The V call is TRBV6-6, the J call TRBJ2-7, with D unclear. CDR3 size: 12 residues. Germline V gene data show CDR1 as MNHNY and CDR2 as SVGAGI (reference sequence). CDR3 DNA: TGTGCTACTAACTACAACTCCTACGAGCAGTACTTC. Encoded protein: CATNYNSYEQYF.

V and J are TRBV11-1 and TRBJ2-7; 7 positions match TRBD2. Germline lookup yields CDR1 SGHAT and CDR2 FQDESV (reference sequence). V was clipped by 3 bases and J by 0 bases; unmatched bases: 8. This CDR3 has 16 amino acids. The CDR3, as DNA: TGTGCCAGCAGCTTCTTTGGCGGGGGAAGCTCCTACGAGCAGTACTTC. Protein sequence: CASSFFGGGSSYEQYF.